Presented here are 22 T cell receptor beta chains from one specimen sequenced in a study of beta chain features in type 1 diabetes. Broader study findings: Among all four CD4+ subsets, Type 1 diabetes patients had TCRB CDR3s that were moderately but significantly shorter.

TCRB transcripts that were expressed got sequenced, as all of the isolated RNA had been reverse transcribed. TCRdb's table, derived via immunoSEQ multiplex PCR, lists solely in-frame clones and lacks some. The sample records 250,000 to 300,000 clones, over 11% being singletons. These receptors are not linked to any known antigen. The specimen sequenced was naive CD4+ T cells from blood. The receptors originated from a man aged 30 to 39 with type 1 diabetes.

This clone was counted a few times. V and J are TRBV4-3 and TRBJ2-7; tentative D call: TRBD1 (5 bases). Trimming shortened V by 4 bases and J by 1 base, and 8 bases separated the two germline ends. The CDR3 totals 13 residues. Germline V gene sequence: CDR1 LGHNA, CDR2 YSLEER. The CDR3 coding sequence is TGCGCCAGCAGCCCGGACATATCCTACGAGCAGTACTTC. Translated, it gives CASSPDISYEQYF.

This sequence joins TRBV30 and TRBJ1-1; a possible D gene is TRBD1 (6 bases). Germline CDR1 is GTSNPN and CDR2 is SVGIG (reference sequence). Trimming cost V 2 bases and J 3 bases, with 16 bases left between them. This CDR3 comprises 15 residues. The CDR3 DNA is TGTGCCTGGAGTCCCCTATCAGGGGCCGACACTGAAGCTTTCTTT. Protein: CAWSPLSGADTEAFF.

This clone was seen only a few times. The V gene is TRBV6-5, the J gene TRBJ2-5; no definite D call. CDR1 MNHEY and CDR2 SVGAGI come from the germline V gene. This CDR3 contains 14 residues. V lost 5 bases and J lost 5, with 15 bases in between. CDR3 loop: CASSPLVGYETQYF. CDR3 bases: TGTGCCAGCAGTCCCTTGGTGGGCTACGAGACCCAGTACTTC.

CDR3 DNA sequence: TGTGCCAGCACCCCTAGACTAGGGGGCGAGACCCAGTACTTC. Its translation: CASTPRLGGETQYF. This sequence joins TRBV2 and TRBJ2-5; maybe TRBD1 (7 bases). CDR3 length equals 14 residues. Trimming stripped 7 bases from V and 5 bases from J, with 17 bases between. Germline lookup yields CDR1 SNHLY and CDR2 FYNNEI. Drawing the rest from reference TRBV2 and TRBJ2-5, the complete variable domain is EPEVTQTPSHQVTQMGQEVILRCVPISNHLYFYWYRQILGQKVEFLVSFYNNEISEKSEIFDDQFSVERPDGSNFTLKIRSTKLEDSAMYFCASTPRLGGETQYFGPGTRLLVL.

This clone was seen a few times. This chain connects TRBV9 to TRBJ2-3; TRBD2 is a possible D gene (5 bases). CDR3 size: 13 residues. In germline, CDR1 is SGDLS, CDR2 YYNGEE. The V gene lost 0 bases and the J gene lost 5 bases, with 7 bases spanning the gap. CDR3 sequence: CASSVEGRDTQYF. CDR3 bases: TGTGCCAGCAGCGTAGAAGGGAGAGATACGCAGTATTTT. The variable domain in full, with the rest retrieved from reference TRBV9 and TRBJ2-3, is DSGVTQTPKHLITATGQRVTLRCSPRSGDLSVYWYQQSLDQGLQFLIQYYNGEERAKGNILERFSAQQFPDLHSELNLSSLELGDSALYFCASSVEGRDTQYFGPGTRLTVL.

This chain links TRBV2 with TRBJ1-5; D gene unclear. This CDR3 comprises 16 residues. Germline CDR1 SNHLY, CDR2 FYNNEI. V was cut by 7 bases and J by 7 bases, with 23 bases left in between. The CDR3 sequence is CASTTNSLRGGQPQHF. CDR3 sequence (DNA): TGTGCCAGCACCACGAATTCTCTTCGGGGAGGACAGCCCCAGCATTTT.

This clone was found a few times. The J gene is TRBJ2-7, the V gene TRBV6-6; TRBD1 matches at 9 bases. The CDR3 runs 15 residues. Germline loops: CDR1 MNHNY, CDR2 SVGAGI (reference sequence). J lost 2 bases, V lost 5 bases, and 7 bases had no gene match. CDR3 sequence reads: CASSDIRQGAYEQYF. CDR3 in DNA: TGTGCCAGCAGTGACATCAGACAGGGGGCCTACGAGCAGTACTTC.

This clone appeared a few times. The chain has TRBV7-8 and TRBJ1-5; D might be TRBD1 (6 bases). From germline, CDR1 is SGHVS and CDR2 FQNEAQ. The CDR3 is 17 residues long. V lost 7 bases, J lost 0 bases, and 19 bases lay in between. The CDR3 nucleotides are TGTGCCAGCATGAGGGGGACGTCCGTCTATAGCAATCAGCCCCAGCATTTT. This gives the protein CASMRGTSVYSNQPQHF.

The rearrangement uses TRBV28 and TRBJ2-5; 9 bases fit TRBD2. CDR1 MDHEN and CDR2 SYDVKM come from the germline V gene. The CDR3 contains 10 residues. CDR3 sequence (DNA): TGTACTAGCGGGCAAGAGACCCAGTACTTC. Translating gives CTSGQETQYF.

There are a few counts of this clone. The V and J genes are TRBV20-1 and TRBJ1-2, with 8 bases fitting TRBD1. With 8 bases clipped from V and 6 bases from J, the junction kept 5 bases outside the gene matches. Germline CDR1 is DFQATT and CDR2 is SNEGSKA (reference sequence). The CDR3 runs 11 residues. In DNA, the CDR3 is TGCAGTCCCAGGGGGCGGGATGGCTACACCTTC. Translated: CSPRGRDGYTF.

This clone was seen a few times. V is TRBV7-9 and J is TRBJ1-2, with a weak D call TRBD1 (5 bases). CDR1 is SEHNR and CDR2 is FQNEAQ in the germline V gene (reference sequence). The CDR3 totals 17 residues. Deletions cut 2 bases from V and 3 bases from J, with 19 bases between. In DNA, the CDR3 is TGTGCCAGCAGCTTATTGGGCAGACGAGGAGGGGACTATGGCTACACCTTC. The encoded protein is CASSLLGRRGGDYGYTF.

CDR3 bases: TGTGCCAGCAGCTTAGGTGGGACTAGCGGAACCTACGAGCAGTACTTC. As protein: CASSLGGTSGTYEQYF. This chain uses TRBV7-2 with TRBJ2-7; 11 nucleotides agree with TRBD2. The CDR3 loop spans 16 amino acids. The junction had 4 bases not matched to a gene; V was cut back by 1 base and J by 2 bases. Germline CDR1 reads SGHTA; CDR2 reads FQGNSA.

The rearrangement links TRBV5-6 to TRBJ2-1; the D is unclear. The CDR3 extends over 11 amino acids. Trimming stripped 2 bases from V and 6 bases from J, with 3 bases between. Germline V gives CDR1 SGHDT, CDR2 YYEEEE. CDR3 coding DNA: TGTGCCAGCAGCTTCAGCAATGAGCAGTTCTTC. Amino acid sequence: CASSFSNEQFF.

This clone was seen many times. V is TRBV29-1 and J is TRBJ2-4, with D possibly TRBD1 on 6 matching bases. The CDR3 contains 14 residues. Germline V gene lookup returns CDR1 SQVTM and CDR2 ANQGSEA. V was pared by 4 bases and J by 1 base, with 11 bases between. In nucleotides, the CDR3 is TGCAGCGTTGGGGCAGGGGCTGCCAAAAACATTCAGTACTTC. This gives the protein CSVGAGAAKNIQYF.

This chain links TRBV20-1 with TRBJ1-1; D remains unclear. V lost 2 bases and J 3 bases, leaving 4 bases between the germline ends. CDR1 is DFQATT, CDR2 SNEGSKA, per germline (reference sequence). The CDR3 has 11 residues. CDR3 DNA sequence: TGCAGTGCTAGATCGGACACTGAAGCTTTCTTT. This translates into CSARSDTEAFF.

This clone appeared a few times. This chain connects TRBV2 to TRBJ2-3; tentative D call: TRBD2 (5 bases). In germline, CDR1 is SNHLY, CDR2 FYNNEI. V was cut by 4 bases and J by 4 bases, with 12 bases left in between. The CDR3 runs 14 residues. CDR3 protein: CASSVVSGSDTQYF. In DNA, the CDR3 is TGTGCCAGCAGTGTGGTCAGCGGCTCAGATACGCAGTATTTT. Variable domain in full (rest from reference TRBV2 and TRBJ2-3): EPEVTQTPSHQVTQMGQEVILRCVPISNHLYFYWYRQILGQKVEFLVSFYNNEISEKSEIFDDQFSVERPDGSNFTLKIRSTKLEDSAMYFCASSVVSGSDTQYFGPGTRLTVL.

This clone occurred a few times. The rearrangement uses TRBV11-1 and TRBJ2-1; 10 bases map to TRBD2. The CDR3 runs 15 residues. V lost 5 bases, J lost 0 bases, and 1 base stayed unmatched. The germline V gene has CDR1 SGHAT and CDR2 FQDESV (reference sequence). CDR3 residues: CASSPSGSSYNEQFF. The CDR3 DNA reads as TGTGCCAGCAGCCCTAGCGGGAGCTCCTACAATGAGCAGTTCTTC.

This chain links TRBV7-2 with TRBJ2-7; TRBD2 aligns across 10 bases. The J segment lost 2 bases and the V segment lost 5 bases, leaving 6 bases of the junction unmatched. The CDR3 is 15 residues long. Per the germline V gene, CDR1 is SGHTA and CDR2 is FQGNSA. The CDR3: CASSNSGRNPYEQYF. The CDR3, as DNA: TGTGCCAGCAGCAATAGCGGGAGGAACCCCTACGAGCAGTACTTC.

This sequence joins TRBV7-9 and TRBJ1-5; D remains ambiguous. Germline lookup yields CDR1 SEHNR and CDR2 FQNEAQ (reference sequence). Trimming took off 3 bases at V and 4 bases at J, with 7 bases between the two ends. The CDR3 loop spans 13 amino acids. The CDR3 nucleotides are TGTGCCAGCAGCTTTGAGGGTAATCAGCCCCAGCATTTT. Residues: CASSFEGNQPQHF.

The CDR3 region is CASSLQGASNQPQHF. DNA of the CDR3: TGTGCCAGCAGTTTACAGGGGGCGAGCAATCAGCCCCAGCATTTT. The V and J genes are TRBV6-5 and TRBJ1-5; 9 nucleotides line up with TRBD1. This CDR3 contains 15 residues. V shed 4 bases and J 1 base; nucleotides not matched to a gene: 2. Germline lookup yields CDR1 MNHEY and CDR2 SVGAGI.

This clone was detected only a few times. The chain is built from TRBV7-9 and TRBJ2-1; 7 nucleotides align to TRBD1. The CDR3 covers 16 residues. CDR1 and CDR2 (germline): SEHNR, FQNEAQ (reference sequence). Germline trimming cut 3 bases from V and 8 bases from J; bases unmatched to any gene: 13. The CDR3 spells CASSFPLWTGEDEQFF. The CDR3 nucleotides are TGTGCCAGCAGCTTTCCTCTTTGGACAGGAGAGGATGAGCAGTTCTTC.

This clone was observed a few times. V is TRBV2 and J is TRBJ1-2; perhaps TRBD1 as D (6 bases). The CDR3 consists of 15 residues. CDR1 is SNHLY, CDR2 FYNNEI, per germline. Trimming removed 6 bases from V and 4 bases from J, with 18 bases in between. The CDR3 DNA reads as TGTGCCAGCAGCCTCCGAACAGGACAGACCTATGGCTACACCTTC. It codes for CASSLRTGQTYGYTF.